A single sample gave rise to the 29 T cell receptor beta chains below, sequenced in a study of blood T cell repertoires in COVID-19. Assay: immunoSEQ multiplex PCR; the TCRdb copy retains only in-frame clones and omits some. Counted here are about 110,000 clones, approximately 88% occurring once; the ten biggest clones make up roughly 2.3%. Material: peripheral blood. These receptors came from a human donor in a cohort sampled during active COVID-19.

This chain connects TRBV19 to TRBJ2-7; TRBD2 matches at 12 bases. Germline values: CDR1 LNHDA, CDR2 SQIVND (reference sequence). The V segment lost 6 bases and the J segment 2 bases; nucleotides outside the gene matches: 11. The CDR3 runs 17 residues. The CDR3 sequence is CASRRSGLAGVTYEQYF. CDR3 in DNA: TGTGCCAGTAGGCGATCGGGACTAGCGGGTGTCACCTACGAGCAGTACTTC.

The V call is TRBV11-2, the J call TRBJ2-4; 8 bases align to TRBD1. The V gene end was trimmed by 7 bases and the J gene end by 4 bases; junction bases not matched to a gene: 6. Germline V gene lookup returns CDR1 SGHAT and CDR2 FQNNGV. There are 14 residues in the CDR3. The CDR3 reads CASKSTGGKNIQYF. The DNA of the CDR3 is TGTGCCAGCAAGAGTACAGGGGGGAAAAACATTCAGTACTTC.

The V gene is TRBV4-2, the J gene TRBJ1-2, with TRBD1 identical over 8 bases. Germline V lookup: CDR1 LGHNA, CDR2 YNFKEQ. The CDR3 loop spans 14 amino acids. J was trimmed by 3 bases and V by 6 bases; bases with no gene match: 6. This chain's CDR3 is CASRRSTGDYGYTF. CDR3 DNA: TGTGCCAGCAGACGCTCGACAGGGGACTATGGCTACACCTTC.

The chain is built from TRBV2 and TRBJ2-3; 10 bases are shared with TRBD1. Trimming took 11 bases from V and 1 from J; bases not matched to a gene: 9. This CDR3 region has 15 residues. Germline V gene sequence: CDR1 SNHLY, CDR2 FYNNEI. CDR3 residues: CAGGTGVWGTDTQYF. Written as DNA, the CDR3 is TGTGCCGGTGGGACAGGGGTTTGGGGCACAGATACGCAGTATTTT.

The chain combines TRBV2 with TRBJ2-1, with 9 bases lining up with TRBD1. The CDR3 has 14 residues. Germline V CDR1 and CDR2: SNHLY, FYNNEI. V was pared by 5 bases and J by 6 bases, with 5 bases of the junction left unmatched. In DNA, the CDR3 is TGTGCCAGCAGTCTACAGGGGGCCGGCAATGAGCAGTTCTTC. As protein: CASSLQGAGNEQFF. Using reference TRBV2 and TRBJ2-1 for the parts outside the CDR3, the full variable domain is EPEVTQTPSHQVTQMGQEVILRCVPISNHLYFYWYRQILGQKVEFLVSFYNNEISEKSEIFDDQFSVERPDGSNFTLKIRSTKLEDSAMYFCASSLQGAGNEQFFGPGTRLTVL.

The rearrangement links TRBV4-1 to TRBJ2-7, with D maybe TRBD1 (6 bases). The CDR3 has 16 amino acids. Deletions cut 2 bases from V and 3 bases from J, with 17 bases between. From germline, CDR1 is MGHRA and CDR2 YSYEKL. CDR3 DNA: TGCGCCAGCAGCCAATCGGGACACACTGGCGGCTACGAGCAGTACTTC. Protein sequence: CASSQSGHTGGYEQYF.

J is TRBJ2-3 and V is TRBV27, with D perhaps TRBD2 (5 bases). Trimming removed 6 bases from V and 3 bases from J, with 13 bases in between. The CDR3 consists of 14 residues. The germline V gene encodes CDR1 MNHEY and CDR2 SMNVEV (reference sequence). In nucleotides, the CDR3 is TGTGCCAGCAGGTACAGAGGGAATACAGATACGCAGTATTTT. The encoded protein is CASRYRGNTDTQYF.

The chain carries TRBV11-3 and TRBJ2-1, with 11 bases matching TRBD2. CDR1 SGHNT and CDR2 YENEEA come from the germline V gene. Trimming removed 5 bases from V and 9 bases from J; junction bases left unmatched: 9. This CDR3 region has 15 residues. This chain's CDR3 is CASSPGTSGVGEQFF. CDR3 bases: TGTGCCAGCAGCCCCGGGACTAGCGGTGTAGGTGAGCAGTTCTTC.

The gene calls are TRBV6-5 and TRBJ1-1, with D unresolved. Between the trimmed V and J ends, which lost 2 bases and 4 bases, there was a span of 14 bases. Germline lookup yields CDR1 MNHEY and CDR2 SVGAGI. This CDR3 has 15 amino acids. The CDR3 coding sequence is TGTGCCAGCAGTTACGGAGCCTCAGAGGTCACTGAAGCTTTCTTT. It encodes CASSYGASEVTEAFF.

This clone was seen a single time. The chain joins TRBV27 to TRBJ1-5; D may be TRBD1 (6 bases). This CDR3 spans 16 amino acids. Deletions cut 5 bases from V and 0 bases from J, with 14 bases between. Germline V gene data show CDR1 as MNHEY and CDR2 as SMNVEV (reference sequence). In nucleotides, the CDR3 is TGTGCCAGCAGTCCGGTAGGGGGAGATAGCAATCAGCCCCAGCATTTT. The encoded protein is CASSPVGGDSNQPQHF.

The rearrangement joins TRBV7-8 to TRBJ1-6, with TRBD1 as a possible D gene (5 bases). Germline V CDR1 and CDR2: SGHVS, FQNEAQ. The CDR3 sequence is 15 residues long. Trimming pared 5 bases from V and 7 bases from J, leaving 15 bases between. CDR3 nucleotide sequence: TGTGCCAGCAGCCCAACCGACAGCCCAAATTCACCCCTCCACTTT. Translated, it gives CASSPTDSPNSPLHF.

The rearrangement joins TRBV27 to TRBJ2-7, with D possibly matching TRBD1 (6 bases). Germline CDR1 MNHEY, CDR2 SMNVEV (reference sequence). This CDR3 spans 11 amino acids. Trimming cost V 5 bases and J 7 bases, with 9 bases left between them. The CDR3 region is CASSGGLEQYF. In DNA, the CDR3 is TGTGCCAGCAGTGGGGGCTTGGAGCAGTACTTC.

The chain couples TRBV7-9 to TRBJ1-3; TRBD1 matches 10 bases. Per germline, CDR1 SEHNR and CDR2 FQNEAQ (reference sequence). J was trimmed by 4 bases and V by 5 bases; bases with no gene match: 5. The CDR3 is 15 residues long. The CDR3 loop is CASSPDRGPGNTIYF. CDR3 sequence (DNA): TGTGCCAGCAGCCCCGACAGGGGGCCGGGAAACACCATATATTTT.

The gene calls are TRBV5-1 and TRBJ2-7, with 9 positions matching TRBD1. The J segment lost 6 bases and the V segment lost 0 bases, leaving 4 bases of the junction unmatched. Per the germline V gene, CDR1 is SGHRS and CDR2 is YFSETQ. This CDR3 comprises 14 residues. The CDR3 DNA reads TGCGCCAGCAGCTTGGTGGACAGGGGTGGCGAGCAGTACTTC. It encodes CASSLVDRGGEQYF.

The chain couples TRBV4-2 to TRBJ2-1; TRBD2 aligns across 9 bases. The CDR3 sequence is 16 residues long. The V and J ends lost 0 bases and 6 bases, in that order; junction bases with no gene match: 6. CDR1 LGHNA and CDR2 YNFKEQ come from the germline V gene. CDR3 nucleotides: TGTGCCAGCAGCCAAGATGACCTAGCGGGATTCAATGAGCAGTTCTTC. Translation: CASSQDDLAGFNEQFF.

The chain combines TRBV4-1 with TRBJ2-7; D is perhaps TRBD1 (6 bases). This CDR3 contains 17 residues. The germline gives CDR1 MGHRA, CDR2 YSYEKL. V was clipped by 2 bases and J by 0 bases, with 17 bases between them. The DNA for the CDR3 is TGCGCCAGCAGCCAATCAGCGACAGGTACCAGCTCCTACGAGCAGTACTTC. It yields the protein CASSQSATGTSSYEQYF.

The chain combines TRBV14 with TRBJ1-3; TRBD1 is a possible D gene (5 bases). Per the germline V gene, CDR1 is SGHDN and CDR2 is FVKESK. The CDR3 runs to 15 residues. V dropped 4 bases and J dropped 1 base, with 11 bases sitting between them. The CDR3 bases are TGTGCCAGCAGCCCGGGGCGGGGGTCTGGAAACACCATATATTTT. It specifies CASSPGRGSGNTIYF.

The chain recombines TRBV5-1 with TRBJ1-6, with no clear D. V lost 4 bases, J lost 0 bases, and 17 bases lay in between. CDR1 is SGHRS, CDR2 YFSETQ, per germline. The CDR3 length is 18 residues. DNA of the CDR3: TGCGCCAGCAGCCCGACTATCATCTTAAGCTCCTATAATTCACCCCTCCACTTT. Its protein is CASSPTIILSSYNSPLHF.

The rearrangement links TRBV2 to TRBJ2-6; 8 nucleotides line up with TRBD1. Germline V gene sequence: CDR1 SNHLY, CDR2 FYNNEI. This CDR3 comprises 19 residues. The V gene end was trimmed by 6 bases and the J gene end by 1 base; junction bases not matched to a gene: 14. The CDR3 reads CASRPGQASLESGANVLTF. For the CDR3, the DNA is TGTGCCAGCAGACCGGGACAGGCTTCTCTCGAATCTGGGGCCAACGTCCTGACTTTC.

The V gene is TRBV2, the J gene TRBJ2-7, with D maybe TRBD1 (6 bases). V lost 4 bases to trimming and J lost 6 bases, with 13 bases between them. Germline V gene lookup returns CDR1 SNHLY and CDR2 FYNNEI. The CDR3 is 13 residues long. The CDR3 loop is CASSAEGVSEQYF. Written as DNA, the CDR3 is TGTGCCAGCAGTGCCGAGGGGGTCTCCGAGCAGTACTTC.

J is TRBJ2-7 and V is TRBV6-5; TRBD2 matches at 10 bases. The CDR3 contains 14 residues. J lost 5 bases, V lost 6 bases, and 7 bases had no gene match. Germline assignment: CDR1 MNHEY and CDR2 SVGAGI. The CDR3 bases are TGTGCCAGCAGAGTAGCGGGAGGAACCCACGAGCAGTACTTC. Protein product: CASRVAGGTHEQYF.

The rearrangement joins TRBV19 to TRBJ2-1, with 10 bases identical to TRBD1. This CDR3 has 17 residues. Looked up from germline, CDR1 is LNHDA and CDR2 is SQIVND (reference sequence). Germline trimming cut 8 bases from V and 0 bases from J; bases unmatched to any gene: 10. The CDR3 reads CASSSDRGTSSYNEQFF. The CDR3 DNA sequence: TGTGCCAGTTCCTCGGACAGGGGGACCAGCTCCTACAATGAGCAGTTCTTC.

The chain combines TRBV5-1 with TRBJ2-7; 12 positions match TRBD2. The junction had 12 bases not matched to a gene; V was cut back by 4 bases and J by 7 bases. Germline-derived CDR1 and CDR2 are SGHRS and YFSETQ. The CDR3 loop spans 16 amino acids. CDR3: CASSVASSGGAWEQYF. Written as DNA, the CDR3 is TGCGCCAGCAGCGTTGCCTCTAGCGGGGGGGCATGGGAGCAGTACTTC.

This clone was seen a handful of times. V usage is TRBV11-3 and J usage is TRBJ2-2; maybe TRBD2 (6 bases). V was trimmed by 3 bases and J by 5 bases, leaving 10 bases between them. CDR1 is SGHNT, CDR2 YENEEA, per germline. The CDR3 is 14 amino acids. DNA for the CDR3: TGTGCCAGCAGCTTCGGGACTCCGACCGGGGAGCTGTTTTTT. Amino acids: CASSFGTPTGELFF. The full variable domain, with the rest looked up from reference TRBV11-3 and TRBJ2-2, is EAGVVQSPRYKIIEKKQPVAFWCNPISGHNTLYWYLQNLGQGPELLIRYENEEAVDDSQLPKDRFSAERLKGVDSTLKIQPAELGDSAVYLCASSFGTPTGELFFGEGSRLTVL.

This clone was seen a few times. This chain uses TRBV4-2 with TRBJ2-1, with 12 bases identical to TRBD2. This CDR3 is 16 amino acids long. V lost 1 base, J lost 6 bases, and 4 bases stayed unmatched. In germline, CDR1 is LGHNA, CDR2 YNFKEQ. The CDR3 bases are TGTGCCAGCAGCCAAGGGGTGACTAGCGGGAGCAATGAGCAGTTCTTC. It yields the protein CASSQGVTSGSNEQFF.

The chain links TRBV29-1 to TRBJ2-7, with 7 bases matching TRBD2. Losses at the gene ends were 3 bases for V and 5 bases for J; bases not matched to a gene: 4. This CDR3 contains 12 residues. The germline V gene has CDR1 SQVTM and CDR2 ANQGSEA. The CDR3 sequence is CSVDTSADEQYF. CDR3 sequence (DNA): TGCAGCGTTGATACTAGCGCCGACGAGCAGTACTTC.

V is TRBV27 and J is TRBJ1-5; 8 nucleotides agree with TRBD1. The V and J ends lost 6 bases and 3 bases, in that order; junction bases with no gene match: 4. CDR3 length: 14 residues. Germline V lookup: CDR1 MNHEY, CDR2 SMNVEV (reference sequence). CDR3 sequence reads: CASSWTGPNQPQHF. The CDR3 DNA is TGTGCCAGCAGCTGGACAGGGCCCAATCAGCCCCAGCATTTT.

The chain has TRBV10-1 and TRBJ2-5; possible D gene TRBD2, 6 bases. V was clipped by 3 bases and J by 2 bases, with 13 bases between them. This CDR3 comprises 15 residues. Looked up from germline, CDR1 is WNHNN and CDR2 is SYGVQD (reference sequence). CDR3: CASSDSLAEQETQYF. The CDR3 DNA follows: TGCGCCAGCAGTGATTCCTTAGCGGAGCAAGAGACCCAGTACTTC.

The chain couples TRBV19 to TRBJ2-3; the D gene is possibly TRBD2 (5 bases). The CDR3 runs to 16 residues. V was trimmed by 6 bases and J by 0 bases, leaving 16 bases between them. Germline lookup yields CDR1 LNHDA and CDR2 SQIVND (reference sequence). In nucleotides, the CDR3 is TGTGCCAGTAGCAGCGGTACCTCCTTAAGCACAGATACGCAGTATTTT. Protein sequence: CASSSGTSLSTDTQYF.